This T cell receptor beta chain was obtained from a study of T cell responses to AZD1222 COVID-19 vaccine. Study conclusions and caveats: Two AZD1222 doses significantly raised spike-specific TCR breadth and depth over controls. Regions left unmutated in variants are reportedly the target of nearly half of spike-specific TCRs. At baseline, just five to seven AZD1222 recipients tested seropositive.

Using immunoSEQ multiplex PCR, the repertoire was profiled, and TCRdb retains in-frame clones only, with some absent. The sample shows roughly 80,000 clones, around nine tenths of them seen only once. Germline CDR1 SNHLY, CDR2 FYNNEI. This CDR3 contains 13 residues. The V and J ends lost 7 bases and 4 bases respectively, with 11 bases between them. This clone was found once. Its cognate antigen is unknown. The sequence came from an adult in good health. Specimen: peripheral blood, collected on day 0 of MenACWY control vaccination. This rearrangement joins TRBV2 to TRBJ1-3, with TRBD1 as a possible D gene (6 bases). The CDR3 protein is CASMEQGGNTIYF. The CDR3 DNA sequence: TGTGCCAGCATGGAACAGGGAGGAAACACCATATATTTT.